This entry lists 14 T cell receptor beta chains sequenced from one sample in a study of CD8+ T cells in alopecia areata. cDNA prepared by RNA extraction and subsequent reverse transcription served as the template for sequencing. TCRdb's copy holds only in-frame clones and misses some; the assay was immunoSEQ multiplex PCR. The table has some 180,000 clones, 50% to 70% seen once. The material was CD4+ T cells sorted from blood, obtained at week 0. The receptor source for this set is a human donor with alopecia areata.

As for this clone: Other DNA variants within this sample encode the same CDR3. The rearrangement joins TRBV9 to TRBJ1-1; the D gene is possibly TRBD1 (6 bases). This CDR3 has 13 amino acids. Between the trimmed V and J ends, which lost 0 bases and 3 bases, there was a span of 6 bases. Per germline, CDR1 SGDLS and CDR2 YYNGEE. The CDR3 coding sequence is TGTGCCAGCAGCGTAGACAGGGACACTGAAGCTTTCTTT. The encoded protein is CASSVDRDTEAFF.

The CDR3 coding sequence is TGTGCCTGGAGTGGGGATAGCGGGGCATACAATGAGCAGTTCTTC. As protein: CAWSGDSGAYNEQFF. The V gene is TRBV30, the J gene TRBJ2-1; 8 bases are shared with TRBD2. Trimming took 1 base from V and 4 from J; bases not matched to a gene: 6. The CDR3 has 15 residues. Germline V lookup: CDR1 GTSNPN, CDR2 SVGIG (reference sequence).

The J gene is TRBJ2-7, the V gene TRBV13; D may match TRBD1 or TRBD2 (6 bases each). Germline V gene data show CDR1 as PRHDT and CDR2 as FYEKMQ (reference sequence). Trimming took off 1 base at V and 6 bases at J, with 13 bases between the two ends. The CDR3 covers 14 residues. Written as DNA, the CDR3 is TGTGCCAGCAGCTTAGCGGGGGCCCGCTCCGAGCAGTACTTC. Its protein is CASSLAGARSEQYF.

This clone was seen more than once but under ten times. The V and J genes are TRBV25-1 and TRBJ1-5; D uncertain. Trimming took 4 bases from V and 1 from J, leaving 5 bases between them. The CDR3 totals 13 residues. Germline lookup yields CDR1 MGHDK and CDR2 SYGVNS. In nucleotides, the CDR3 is TGTGCCAGCAGTGCGGGGAGCAATCAGCCCCAGCATTTT. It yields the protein CASSAGSNQPQHF.

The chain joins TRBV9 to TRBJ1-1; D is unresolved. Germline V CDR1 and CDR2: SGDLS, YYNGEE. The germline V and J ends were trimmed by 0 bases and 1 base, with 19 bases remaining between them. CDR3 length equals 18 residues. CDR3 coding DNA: TGTGCCAGCAGCGTAGGGTCCAACTTCCGACACCCGAACACTGAAGCTTTCTTT. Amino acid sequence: CASSVGSNFRHPNTEAFF.

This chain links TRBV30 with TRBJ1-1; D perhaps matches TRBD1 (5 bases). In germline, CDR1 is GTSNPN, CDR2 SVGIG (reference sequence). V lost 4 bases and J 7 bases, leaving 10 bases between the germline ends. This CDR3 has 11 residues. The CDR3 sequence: CAWTNGGEAFF. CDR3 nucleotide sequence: TGTGCCTGGACCAACGGGGGTGAAGCTTTCTTT. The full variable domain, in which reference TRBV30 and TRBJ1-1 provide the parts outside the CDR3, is SQTIHQWPATLVQPVGSPLSLECTVEGTSNPNLYWYRQAAGRGLQLLFYSVGIGQISSEVPQNLSASRPQDRQFILSSKKLLLSDSGFYLCAWTNGGEAFFGQGTRLTVV.

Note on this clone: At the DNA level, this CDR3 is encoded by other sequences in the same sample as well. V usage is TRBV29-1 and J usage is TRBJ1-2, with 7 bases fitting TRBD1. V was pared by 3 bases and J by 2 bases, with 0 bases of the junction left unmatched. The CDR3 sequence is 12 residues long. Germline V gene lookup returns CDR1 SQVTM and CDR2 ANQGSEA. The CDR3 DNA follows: TGCAGCGTTGACAGGGGGAACTATGGCTACACCTTC. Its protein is CSVDRGNYGYTF.

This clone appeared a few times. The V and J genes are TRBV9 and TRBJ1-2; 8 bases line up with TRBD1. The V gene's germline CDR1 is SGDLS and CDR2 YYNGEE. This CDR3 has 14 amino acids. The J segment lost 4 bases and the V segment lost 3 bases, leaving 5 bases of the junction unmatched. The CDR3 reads CASSDRGSAYGYTF. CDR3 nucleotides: TGTGCCAGCAGCGACAGGGGGTCGGCCTATGGCTACACCTTC.

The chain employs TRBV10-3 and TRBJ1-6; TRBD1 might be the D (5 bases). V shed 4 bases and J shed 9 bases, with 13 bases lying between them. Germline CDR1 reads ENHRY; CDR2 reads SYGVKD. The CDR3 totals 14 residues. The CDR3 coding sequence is TGTGCCATCAGTGCGGGGGGGGTAAGTTCACCCCTCCACTTT. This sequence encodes CAISAGGVSSPLHF.

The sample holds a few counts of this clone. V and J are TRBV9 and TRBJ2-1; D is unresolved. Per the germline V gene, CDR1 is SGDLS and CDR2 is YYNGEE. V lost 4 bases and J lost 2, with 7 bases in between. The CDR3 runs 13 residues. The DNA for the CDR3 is TGTGCCAGCAGCACAACAGCCTACAATGAGCAGTTCTTC. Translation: CASSTTAYNEQFF.

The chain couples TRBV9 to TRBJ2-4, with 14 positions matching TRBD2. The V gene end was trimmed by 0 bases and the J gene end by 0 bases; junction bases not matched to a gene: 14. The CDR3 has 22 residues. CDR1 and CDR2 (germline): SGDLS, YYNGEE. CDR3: CASSVGTSGGPNSKLAKNIQYF. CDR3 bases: TGTGCCAGCAGCGTAGGGACTAGCGGGGGGCCAAACTCTAAACTAGCCAAAAACATTCAGTACTTC.

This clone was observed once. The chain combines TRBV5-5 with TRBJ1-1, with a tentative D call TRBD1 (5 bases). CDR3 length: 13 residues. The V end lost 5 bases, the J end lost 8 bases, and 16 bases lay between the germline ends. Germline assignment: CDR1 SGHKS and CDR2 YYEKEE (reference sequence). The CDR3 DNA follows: TGTGCCAGCAGGAGGGGAGATCGAACAGAAGCTTTCTTT. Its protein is CASRRGDRTEAFF.

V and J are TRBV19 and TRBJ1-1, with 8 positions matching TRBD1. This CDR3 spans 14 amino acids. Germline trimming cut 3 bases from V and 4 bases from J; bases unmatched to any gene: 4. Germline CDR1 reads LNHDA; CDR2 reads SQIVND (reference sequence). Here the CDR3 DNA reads TGTGCCAGTAGTATCCTCGGGACAGGCACTGAAGCTTTCTTT. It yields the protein CASSILGTGTEAFF.

The CDR3 nucleotides read TGTGCCAGCAGCCGGGGCCCACAGGGGACCATTCAGTACTTC. As protein: CASSRGPQGTIQYF. This chain uses TRBV7-2 with TRBJ2-4; 7 bases line up with TRBD1. Per germline, CDR1 SGHTA and CDR2 FQGNSA. The CDR3 loop spans 14 amino acids. Germline trimming cut 5 bases from V and 9 bases from J; bases unmatched to any gene: 10. Supplemented by reference TRBV7-2 and TRBJ2-4, the full variable domain reads GAGVSQSPSNKVTEKGKDVELRCDPISGHTALYWYRQSLGQGLEFLIYFQGNSAPDKSGLPSDRFSAERTGGSVSTLTIQRTQQEDSAVYLCASSRGPQGTIQYFGAGTRLSVL.